This T cell receptor beta chain was identified in a study of cytomegalovirus exposure and HLA in healthy donors. Study details: Early released data had around 79 million unique TCRs, all coming from HLA-typed donors.

Primers included in the PCR were 60 Vbeta and 13 Jbeta primers. Repertoires were generated with immunoSEQ multiplex PCR, while TCRdb's copy carries only in-frame clones and drops some. The top ten hold approximately 2% of the sample, which has roughly 110,000 clones, about 79% seen once. Germline-derived CDR1 and CDR2 are SGHRS and YFSETQ. Trimming pared 0 bases from V and 10 bases from J, leaving 16 bases between. The CDR3 is 14 amino acids. Concerning this clone itself: The antigen is not known.

Study results and limitations: Diagnosis of cytomegalovirus status made by the classifier reportedly showed high specificity and sensitivity. Per a prior analysis, the majority of TCR beta V segments were productive roughly 87% or roughly 30% of the time.

Sequenced: PBMCs. The chain couples TRBV5-1 to TRBJ1-1; D is undetermined. The clonotype was recovered from a human donor in good health. Here the CDR3 DNA reads TGCGCCAGCAGCTTGGAAGGCGGGGAAATATTAGCTTTCTTT. Translated, it gives CASSLEGGEILAFF.